The 12 T cell receptor beta chains in this list originate from one sample, sequenced in a study of blood T cell repertoires in COVID-19. TCRdb's copy holds only in-frame clones and misses some; the assay was immunoSEQ multiplex PCR. This sample has around 80,000 clones, with over 80% found just once. The sample taken for sequencing was peripheral blood. The receptors stem from a human donor in a cohort sampled during active COVID-19.

This chain links TRBV2 with TRBJ2-5, with D unresolved. The V end was cut by 9 bases, the J end by 1 base, with 3 bases between. The CDR3 has 10 residues. From germline, CDR1 is SNHLY and CDR2 FYNNEI. CDR3 bases: TGTGCCAGTCGCCAAGAGACCCAGTACTTC. Protein: CASRQETQYF.

The chain has TRBV19 and TRBJ2-5; 9 nucleotides agree with TRBD1. The CDR3 contains 14 residues. Trimming removed 8 bases from V and 5 bases from J; junction bases left unmatched: 9. Germline CDR1 is LNHDA and CDR2 is SQIVND (reference sequence). The CDR3 bases are TGTGCCAGTGCCACAGGGGGCGCGGGGGAGACCCAGTACTTC. Its protein product is CASATGGAGETQYF. The whole variable domain, filled in from reference TRBV19 and TRBJ2-5, reads DGGITQSPKYLFRKEGQNVTLSCEQNLNHDAMYWYRQDPGQGLRLIYYSQIVNDFQKGDIAEGYSVSREKKESFPLTVTSAQKNPTAFYLCASATGGAGETQYFGPGTRLLVL.

The gene calls are TRBV7-8 and TRBJ1-1; 7 nucleotides line up with TRBD1. With V trimmed by 2 bases and J by 2 bases, 2 bases remained unmatched. The length of the CDR3 is 14 residues. The germline V gene encodes CDR1 SGHVS and CDR2 FQNEAQ. CDR3 sequence reads: CASSLYRGNTEAFF. CDR3 coding DNA: TGTGCCAGCAGCTTATACAGGGGCAACACTGAAGCTTTCTTT.

This clone appeared once. The chain combines TRBV5-1 with TRBJ2-1, with 8 bases fitting TRBD2. V shed 4 bases and J 8 bases; nucleotides not matched to a gene: 11. The length of the CDR3 is 15 residues. From germline, CDR1 is SGHRS and CDR2 YFSETQ. CDR3 coding DNA: TGCGCCAGCAGCCCGCGGGGGGAGCCCAGTGATGAGCAGTTCTTC. The encoded protein is CASSPRGEPSDEQFF.

The rearrangement links TRBV14 to TRBJ2-5; 8 bases match TRBD2. This CDR3 has 16 residues. J was trimmed by 5 bases and V by 1 base; bases with no gene match: 9. Germline lookup yields CDR1 SGHDN and CDR2 FVKESK. CDR3 region: CASSQAKGRGDETQYF. CDR3 DNA sequence: TGTGCCAGCAGCCAAGCCAAAGGGCGGGGGGACGAGACCCAGTACTTC.

The J gene is TRBJ2-2, the V gene TRBV18, with TRBD1 as a possible D gene (6 bases). V was shortened by 3 bases and J by 2 bases, with 10 bases between the two germline ends. Germline values: CDR1 KGHSH, CDR2 LQKENI. The CDR3 is 15 amino acids. As DNA, the CDR3 is TGTGCCAGCTCACCCAAGGGACAAAACACCGGGGAGCTGTTTTTT. Residues: CASSPKGQNTGELFF.

V and J are TRBV5-1 and TRBJ2-5; D is uncertain. There are 14 residues in the CDR3. Trimming took 2 bases from V and 5 from J, leaving 13 bases between them. Germline V gene sequence: CDR1 SGHRS, CDR2 YFSETQ. The CDR3 DNA follows: TGCGCCAGCAGCTTAGTGCCACCGGTGGAGACCCAGTACTTC. Translating gives CASSLVPPVETQYF.

CDR3 coding DNA: TGTGCCAGCAGCCAAGTCGGAGATGAGCAGTTCTTC. Translated, it gives CASSQVGDEQFF. This chain joins TRBV14 and TRBJ2-1; no reliable D call. The V and J ends lost 1 base and 8 bases respectively, with 6 bases between them. Germline-derived CDR1 and CDR2 are SGHDN and FVKESK. The CDR3 extends over 12 amino acids.

The V call is TRBV7-9, the J call TRBJ2-1; D is uncertain. Trimming shortened V by 5 bases and J by 4 bases, and 6 bases separated the two germline ends. Germline V gene sequence: CDR1 SEHNR, CDR2 FQNEAQ (reference sequence). The CDR3 is 12 residues long. This CDR3 reads CASSTEYNEQFF. In DNA form, the CDR3 reads TGTGCCAGCAGCACAGAATACAATGAGCAGTTCTTC.

This chain connects TRBV20-1 to TRBJ2-3; D is unresolved. The V and J ends lost 4 bases and 4 bases respectively, with 6 bases between them. CDR1 is DFQATT and CDR2 is SNEGSKA in the germline V gene (reference sequence). The CDR3 contains 11 residues. The CDR3 here is CSATRSDTQYF. CDR3 DNA sequence: TGCAGTGCTACCAGATCAGATACGCAGTATTTT.

The chain has TRBV28 and TRBJ1-3, with 8 bases fitting TRBD1. Germline-derived CDR1 and CDR2 are MDHEN and SYDVKM. The J segment lost 0 bases and the V segment lost 6 bases, leaving 7 bases of the junction unmatched. The CDR3 runs to 16 residues. Here the CDR3 DNA reads TGTGCCAGCAGACCTCGGACAGGGAGCTCTGGAAACACCATATATTTT. It translates to CASRPRTGSSGNTIYF.

The rearrangement joins TRBV9 to TRBJ2-7; D might be TRBD2 (6 bases). V lost 0 bases to trimming and J lost 2 bases, with 15 bases between them. The germline V gene has CDR1 SGDLS and CDR2 YYNGEE. CDR3 size: 16 residues. The CDR3 region is CASSVGQGGTTYEQYF. In DNA, the CDR3 is TGTGCCAGCAGCGTAGGGCAGGGCGGGACCACCTACGAGCAGTACTTC.